This record looks at one TCR beta chain sequence and its context. No conserved phenylalanine or tryptophan ends this CDR3, so it is likely a read error. This CDR3 is built from 17 residues. Germline CDR1 and CDR2: SQVTM and ANQGSEA. J gave up 6 bases and V 0 bases, and 13 bases lay outside the gene matches. The protocol was immunoSEQ multiplex PCR, while the TCRdb copy is restricted to in-frame clones and leaves out a portion. The top ten hold 3.7% of the sample, which has around 70,000 clones, around nine tenths seen once. The data are from a study of T cell changes during pregnancy in multiple sclerosis.

The rearrangement uses TRBV29-1 and TRBJ1-1, with 10 positions matching TRBD1. The specimen was peripheral blood, collected after pregnancy. The sequence was obtained from a female donor in good health, enrolled as a control in a pregnancy study. Here the CDR3 reads CSVEDGGQGQISPEAFL. In DNA, the CDR3 is TGCAGCGTTGAAGATGGGGGACAGGGGCAAATTAGTCCTGAAGCTTTCCTT.